The 22 T cell receptor beta chains below were found in one sample sequenced in a study of cytomegalovirus exposure and HLA in healthy donors (dated by TCRdb to about 2017). Library creation used the immunoSEQ multiplex PCR assay. For the multiplex PCR, a mixture combining 60 forward primers for TCR Vbeta segments and 13 reverse primers for TCR Jbeta segments was used. In its TCRdb copy, this immuneACCESS table keeps in-frame sequences only and misses some clones. Where compared with another copy, unresolved V genes explain less than half of these, and the others have no known cause. This sample is represented by some 160,000 clones; around 77% of them were singletons. The ten largest clones represent around 1.5% of the sample. Sequenced material: PBMCs. Every receptor here comes from a man aged 40-49 years in good health and CMV-seronegative.

This chain uses TRBV7-2 with TRBJ2-1, with D possibly matching TRBD2 (5 bases). V was shortened by 3 bases and J by 4 bases, with 16 bases between the two germline ends. The germline gives CDR1 SGHTA, CDR2 FQGNSA. The CDR3 totals 16 residues. The CDR3, as DNA: TGTGCCAGCAGCTTCCGGCGGGCCGACCTTTACAATGAGCAGTTCTTC. This gives the protein CASSFRRADLYNEQFF.

About this clone: Germline is not matched at one junction end, which may reflect a read error. This rearrangement joins TRBV9 to TRBJ2-6; D might be TRBD1 (5 bases). This CDR3 is 14 amino acids long. The V gene's germline CDR1 is SGDLS and CDR2 YYNGEE. The CDR3 protein is CASSRSGGANGLTF. In DNA form, the CDR3 reads TGTGCCAGCAGCCGATCGGGTGGGGCCAACGGCCTGACTTTC.

The chain couples TRBV29-1 to TRBJ1-1; D not certain. The germline V gene encodes CDR1 SQVTM and CDR2 ANQGSEA. Trimming removed 5 bases from V and 5 bases from J, with 12 bases in between. This CDR3 has 12 residues. The CDR3 reads CSVYEKITEAFF. The CDR3 DNA reads as TGCAGCGTTTATGAGAAAATAACTGAAGCTTTCTTT.

The chain couples TRBV9 to TRBJ2-1, with a possible D match to TRBD1 (5 bases). The CDR3 has 14 amino acids. Germline-derived CDR1 and CDR2 are SGDLS and YYNGEE. V was clipped by 6 bases and J by 6 bases, with 16 bases between them. The CDR3 reads CASTSGSSGNEQFF. The CDR3 DNA follows: TGTGCCAGCACCTCAGGGTCATCCGGCAATGAGCAGTTCTTC. The full variable domain, in which reference TRBV9 and TRBJ2-1 provide the parts outside the CDR3, is DSGVTQTPKHLITATGQRVTLRCSPRSGDLSVYWYQQSLDQGLQFLIQYYNGEERAKGNILERFSAQQFPDLHSELNLSSLELGDSALYFCASTSGSSGNEQFFGPGTRLTVL.

V usage is TRBV11-3 and J usage is TRBJ2-1; D possibly corresponds to TRBD2 (5 bases). This CDR3 contains 15 residues. The ends were cut back, 6 bases at V and 10 bases at J, with 22 bases in the middle. The germline CDR1 and CDR2 sequences are SGHNT and YENEEA. The CDR3 reads CASSSGSLTFYEQFF. The CDR3 nucleotides are TGTGCCAGCAGTTCGGGGTCTCTCACCTTCTACGAGCAGTTCTTC.

This sequence joins TRBV7-2 and TRBJ2-7, with D possibly matching TRBD2 (5 bases). This CDR3 is built from 12 residues. Germline values: CDR1 SGHTA, CDR2 FQGNSA. Trimming left V 5 bases short and J 7 bases short, with 12 bases between. This CDR3 reads CASSPAGEEQYF. DNA of the CDR3: TGTGCCAGCAGCCCAGCCGGGGAAGAGCAGTACTTC.

The chain employs TRBV25-1 and TRBJ1-4; TRBD1 matches at 9 bases. CDR3 size: 16 residues. Germline V gives CDR1 MGHDK, CDR2 SYGVNS. V shed 4 bases, J shed 4 bases, and the junction held 7 bases outside the gene matches. The CDR3 DNA reads TGTGCCAGCAGTGCCGGACAGGGGCAAATTAATGAAAAACTGTTTTTT. It is translated as CASSAGQGQINEKLFF.

J is TRBJ2-7 and V is TRBV13; D remains unclear. The CDR3 extends over 15 amino acids. Between the trimmed V and J ends, which lost 4 bases and 2 bases, there was a span of 15 bases. Germline-derived CDR1 and CDR2 are PRHDT and FYEKMQ (reference sequence). The CDR3, as DNA: TGTGCCAGCAGCTCCCTCCGACAAGCACCCTACGAGCAGTACTTC. Its translation: CASSSLRQAPYEQYF.

The chain has TRBV5-1 and TRBJ2-7, with D perhaps matching TRBD2 (6 bases). This CDR3 comprises 14 residues. The V end lost 0 bases, the J end lost 3 bases, and 10 bases lay between the germline ends. The germline gives CDR1 SGHRS, CDR2 YFSETQ. As DNA, the CDR3 is TGCGCCAGCAGCTTGGGATCCGGGGGCTACGAGCAGTACTTC. This encodes CASSLGSGGYEQYF.

The V and J genes are TRBV27 and TRBJ2-5; a weak D match, TRBD2 (6 bases). The ends were cut back, 3 bases at V and 11 bases at J, with 16 bases in the middle. Germline-derived CDR1 and CDR2 are MNHEY and SMNVEV (reference sequence). The CDR3 runs to 13 residues. The CDR3 spells CASSFVGGKEQYF. DNA for the CDR3: TGTGCCAGCAGTTTCGTTGGCGGGAAGGAGCAGTACTTC.

The chain couples TRBV7-2 to TRBJ1-2; D possibly corresponds to TRBD1 (6 bases). V was clipped by 5 bases and J by 4 bases, with 11 bases between them. CDR3 length: 13 amino acids. CDR1 SGHTA and CDR2 FQGNSA come from the germline V gene. The CDR3 nucleotides are TGTGCCAGCAGCGAGGGGGTATTCTATGGCTACACCTTC. It translates to CASSEGVFYGYTF.

The chain links TRBV29-1 to TRBJ1-2; TRBD1 matches 11 bases. V shed 7 bases, J shed 2 bases, and the junction held 3 bases outside the gene matches. The germline V gene encodes CDR1 SQVTM and CDR2 ANQGSEA. CDR3 length: 13 residues. The DNA for the CDR3 is TGCAGCGCTTGGACAGGGGGCAACTATGGCTACACCTTC. This sequence encodes CSAWTGGNYGYTF. The full variable domain, rest sourced from reference TRBV29-1 and TRBJ1-2, is SAVISQKPSRDICQRGTSLTIQCQVDSQVTMMFWYRQQPGQSLTLIATANQGSEATYESGFVIDKFPISRPNLTFSTLTVSNMSPEDSSIYLCSAWTGGNYGYTFGSGTRLTVV.

V is TRBV5-5 and J is TRBJ1-1; possibly TRBD1 for D (6 bases). CDR1 is SGHKS and CDR2 is YYEKEE in the germline V gene (reference sequence). V was pared by 1 base and J by 0 bases, with 7 bases between. The CDR3 has 14 residues. The CDR3 DNA follows: TGTGCCAGCAGCTTGCGGACAGTGAACACTGAAGCTTTCTTT. The encoded protein is CASSLRTVNTEAFF.

This clone was seen just once. The chain carries TRBV9 and TRBJ2-3; D perhaps matches TRBD2 (6 bases). V dropped 7 bases and J dropped 0 bases, with 12 bases sitting between them. The CDR3 is 14 amino acids. Germline V gene lookup returns CDR1 SGDLS and CDR2 YYNGEE. The DNA for the CDR3 is TGTGCCAGCGGAGGACTACTTAGCACAGATACGCAGTATTTT. Encoded protein: CASGGLLSTDTQYF.

The chain employs TRBV9 and TRBJ1-6; 7 bases line up with TRBD1. With 5 bases clipped from V and 7 bases from J, the junction kept 9 bases outside the gene matches. This CDR3 spans 15 amino acids. The V gene's germline CDR1 is SGDLS and CDR2 YYNGEE. The CDR3 DNA reads TGTGCCAGCAGTGGCCGGGACAGCATGAATTCACCCCTCCACTTT. Encoded protein: CASSGRDSMNSPLHF.

The V and J genes are TRBV6-5 and TRBJ2-1; D gene ambiguous. The germline V and J ends were trimmed by 8 bases and 10 bases, with 6 bases remaining between them. The CDR3 totals 9 residues. Per the germline V gene, CDR1 is MNHEY and CDR2 is SVGAGI. CDR3: CASGPEQFF. CDR3 nucleotide sequence: TGTGCCAGCGGGCCCGAGCAGTTCTTC.

The V and J genes are TRBV19 and TRBJ2-1, with 7 bases identical to TRBD1. This CDR3 contains 14 residues. Germline CDR1 is LNHDA and CDR2 is SQIVND (reference sequence). V shed 5 bases, J shed 4 bases, and the junction held 5 bases outside the gene matches. This chain's CDR3 is CASSLSGQYNEQFF. The CDR3 DNA follows: TGTGCCAGTAGTCTCTCGGGACAGTACAATGAGCAGTTCTTC.

The chain uses TRBV5-6 and TRBJ1-1, with 8 bases aligning to TRBD1. Germline CDR1 SGHDT, CDR2 YYEEEE. This CDR3 has 15 residues. With 0 bases clipped from V and 1 base from J, the junction kept 2 bases outside the gene matches. CDR3 loop: CASSLGQGRNTEAFF. In nucleotides, the CDR3 is TGTGCCAGCAGCTTGGGACAGGGGAGGAACACTGAAGCTTTCTTT.

The rearrangement joins TRBV2 to TRBJ1-1, with D hard to call. The germline V and J ends were trimmed by 2 bases and 0 bases, with 7 bases remaining between them. There are 14 residues in the CDR3. Looked up from germline, CDR1 is SNHLY and CDR2 is FYNNEI. The CDR3 protein is CASSEPEMNTEAFF. Written as DNA, the CDR3 is TGTGCCAGCAGTGAACCTGAGATGAACACTGAAGCTTTCTTT.

A single count supports this clone. The V call is TRBV7-9, the J call TRBJ2-5; no firm D call. Trimming shortened V by 5 bases and J by 11 bases, and 15 bases separated the two germline ends. Germline V gene sequence: CDR1 SEHNR, CDR2 FQNEAQ (reference sequence). This CDR3 spans 12 amino acids. CDR3 coding DNA: TGTGCCAGCAGCACGCCGTCCGAGGAGCAGTACTTC. Residues: CASSTPSEEQYF.

V is TRBV7-3 and J is TRBJ1-1, with D perhaps TRBD1 (5 bases). V was clipped by 5 bases and J by 6 bases, with 13 bases between them. Germline V gives CDR1 SGHTA, CDR2 FQGTGA. The CDR3 has 13 residues. CDR3 region: CASSAAIRAEAFF. DNA for the CDR3: TGTGCCAGCAGCGCTGCCATCAGGGCTGAAGCTTTCTTT.

The gene calls are TRBV4-1 and TRBJ2-1; a weak D match, TRBD2 (5 bases). The CDR3 length is 18 residues. Germline CDR1 and CDR2: MGHRA and YSYEKL. V was pared by 9 bases and J by 1 base, with 25 bases between. The CDR3 loop is CASRLFPGSYGSYNEQFF. DNA of the CDR3: TGCGCCAGTAGACTTTTCCCTGGGAGTTACGGGTCCTACAATGAGCAGTTCTTC.